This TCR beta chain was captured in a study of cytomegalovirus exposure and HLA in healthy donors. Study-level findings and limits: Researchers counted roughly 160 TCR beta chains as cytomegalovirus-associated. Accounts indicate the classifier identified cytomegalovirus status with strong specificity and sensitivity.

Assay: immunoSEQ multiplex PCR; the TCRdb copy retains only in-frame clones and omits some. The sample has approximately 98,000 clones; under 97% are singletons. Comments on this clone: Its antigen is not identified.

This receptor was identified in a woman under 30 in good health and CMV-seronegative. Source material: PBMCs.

CDR3 protein: CASSQDLSGVYEQYF. The CDR3 DNA is TGTGCCAGCAGCCAAGATCTGAGCGGGGTCTACGAGCAGTACTTC. The chain joins TRBV4-2 to TRBJ2-7; 7 bases are a match to TRBD2. V lost 0 bases to trimming and J lost 3 bases; unmatched junction nucleotides: 5. The CDR3 runs to 15 residues. CDR1 is LGHNA and CDR2 is YNFKEQ in the germline V gene.